This TCR beta chain was recorded in a study of somatic mutations in cytotoxic T cells in rheumatoid arthritis. Overall study findings and caveats: For about an eighth of the roughly 60 patients, a single CD8+ clone accounted for more than 20% of CD8+ cells.

The protocol was immunoSEQ multiplex PCR, while the TCRdb copy is restricted to in-frame clones and leaves out a portion. Found here are around 23,000 clones, 74% of them singletons; the top ten hold roughly 8.9%. Concerning this clone: Its antigen is unidentified.

The sequence derives from a woman aged 18-30 years in good health. Sample: CD8+ T cells sorted from blood.

CDR3 residues: CATSHGGNHYEQYV. CDR3 sequence (DNA): TGTGCCACCAGCCACGGGGGTAACCACTACGAGCAGTACGTC. The V gene is TRBV15, the J gene TRBJ2-7; maybe TRBD2 (6 bases). The CDR3 consists of 14 residues. CDR1 and CDR2 (germline): LNHNV, YYDKDF (reference sequence). The V and J ends lost 5 bases and 3 bases respectively, with 14 bases between them.